This T cell receptor (beta chain) appears in the sequencing data of a study of blood T cells in healthy people across ages. Findings of the study overall: Roughly linear age-related decline in beta diversity appeared, significant by age approximately 41.

The authors ran a second PCR of roughly 7 to 11 cycles using a sample-barcoded 5' primer and a J-beta primer mix. Every cDNA molecule bore a tag from a template-switch adaptor containing 12 random nucleotides. TCRdb re-called the 5' RACE reads through MiXCR, storing one row per CDR3 protein. The data hold around 700,000 distinct CDR3 sequences, with 20% to 30% observed a single time. Points on this clonotype: Its specificity is unknown.

The length of the CDR3 is 15 residues. V lost 1 base to trimming and J lost 5 bases, with 14 bases between them. Germline CDR1 is MNHNS and CDR2 is SASEGT. These sequences were also reported in another study, on T cells of mothers and their children.

Sequenced material: blood. The source is a boy aged 10-17 years in good health. This rearrangement joins TRBV6-1 to TRBJ2-5, with D perhaps being TRBD1 or TRBD2 (6 bases each). CDR3 bases: TGTGCCAGCAGTGAAGTGATCGGGGGCGATGAGACCCAGTACTTC. It yields the protein CASSEVIGGDETQYF.